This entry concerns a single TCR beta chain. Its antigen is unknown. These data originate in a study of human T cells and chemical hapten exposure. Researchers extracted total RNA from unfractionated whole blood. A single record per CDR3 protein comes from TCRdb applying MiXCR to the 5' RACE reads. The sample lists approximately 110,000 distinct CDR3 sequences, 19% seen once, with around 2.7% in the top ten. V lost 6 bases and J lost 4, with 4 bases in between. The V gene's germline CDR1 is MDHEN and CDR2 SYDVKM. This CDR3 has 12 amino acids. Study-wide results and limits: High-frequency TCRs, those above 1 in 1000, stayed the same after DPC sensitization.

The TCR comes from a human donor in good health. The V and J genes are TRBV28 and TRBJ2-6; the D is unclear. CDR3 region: CASRQGANVLTF. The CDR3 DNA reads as TGTGCCAGCAGACAGGGGGCCAACGTCCTGACTTTC. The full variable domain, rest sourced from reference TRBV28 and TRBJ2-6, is DVKVTQSSRYLVKRTGEKVFLECVQDMDHENMFWYRQDPGLGLRLIYFSYDVKMKEKGDIPEGYSVSREKKERFSLILESASTNQTSMYLCASRQGANVLTFGAGSRLTVL.